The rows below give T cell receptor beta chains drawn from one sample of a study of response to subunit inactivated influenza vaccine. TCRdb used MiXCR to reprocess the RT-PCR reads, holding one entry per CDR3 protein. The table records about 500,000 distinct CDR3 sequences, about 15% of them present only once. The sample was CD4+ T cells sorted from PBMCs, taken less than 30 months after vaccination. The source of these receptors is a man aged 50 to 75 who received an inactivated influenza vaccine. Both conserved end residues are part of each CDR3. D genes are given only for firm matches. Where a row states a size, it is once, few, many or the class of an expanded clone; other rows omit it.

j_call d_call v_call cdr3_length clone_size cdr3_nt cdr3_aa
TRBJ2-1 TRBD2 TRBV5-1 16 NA TGCGCCAGCAGTACTAGCGGGAGGGGGGGGTTGAATGAGCAGTTCTTC CASSTSGRGGLNEQFF
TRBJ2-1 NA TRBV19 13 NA TGTGCCAGCCGTACCCAGGGCTACAATGAGCAGTTCTTC CASRTQGYNEQFF
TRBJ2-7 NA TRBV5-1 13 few TGCGCCAGCAGATTACAGGGCTCCTACGAGCAGTACTTC CASRLQGSYEQYF
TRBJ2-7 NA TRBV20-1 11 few TGCAGTGCTAGTCCGTCGAACGAGCAGTACTTC CSASPSNEQYF
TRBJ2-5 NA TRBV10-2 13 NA TGCGCCAGCAAAATCAGGGGAGGAGAGACCCAGTACTTC CASKIRGGETQYF
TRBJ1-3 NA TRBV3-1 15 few TGTGCCAGCAGCCAAGCCAGGAACTCTGGAAACACCATATATTTT CASSQARNSGNTIYF
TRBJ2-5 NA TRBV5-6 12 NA TGTGCCAGCAGTGCCTTTTTGGAGACCCAGTACTTC CASSAFLETQYF
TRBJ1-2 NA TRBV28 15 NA TGTGCCAGCAGTTTACCGTGGGGCAGGGAATATGGCTACACCTTC CASSLPWGREYGYTF
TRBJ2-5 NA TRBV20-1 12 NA TGCAGTGCTAGCGGAACCAAAGAGACCCAGTACTTC CSASGTKETQYF
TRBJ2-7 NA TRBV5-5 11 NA TGTGCCAGCAGCTTCCCGGAGGAGCAGTACTTC CASSFPEEQYF
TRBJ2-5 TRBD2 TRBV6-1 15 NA TGTGCCAGCAGTCCGGGGACTAGCGCTAGTCAGACCCAGTACTTC CASSPGTSASQTQYF
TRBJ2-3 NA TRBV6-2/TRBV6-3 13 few TGTGCCAGCCAGCGGGCGGGCACAGATACGCAGTATTTT CASQRAGTDTQYF
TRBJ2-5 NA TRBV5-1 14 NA TGCGCCAGCAGCTTCGGGAGAATTCAAGAGACCCAGTACTTC CASSFGRIQETQYF
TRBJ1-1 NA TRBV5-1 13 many TGCGCCAGCAGCTTGGGGCCGAACACTGAAGCTTTCTTT CASSLGPNTEAFF
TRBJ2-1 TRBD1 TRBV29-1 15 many TGCAGCGTTGAGGCGAGGGACAGGGGGCGGAATGAGCAGTTCTTC CSVEARDRGRNEQFF
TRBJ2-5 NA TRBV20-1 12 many TGCAGTGCTAAGACTGGACAAGAGACCCAGTACTTC CSAKTGQETQYF
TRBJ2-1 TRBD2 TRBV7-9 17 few TGTGCCAGCAGCTTAGCGGGAGGGTCCCTGGGTTACAATGAGCAGTTCTTC CASSLAGGSLGYNEQFF
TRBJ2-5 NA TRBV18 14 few TGTGCCAGCTCACCAGCAGTAGGGGCGGAGACCCAGTACTTC CASSPAVGAETQYF
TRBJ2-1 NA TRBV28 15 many TGTGCCAGCAGAATTGAGAGGGGCCACTACAATGAGCAGTTCTTC CASRIERGHYNEQFF
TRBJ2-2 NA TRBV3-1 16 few TGTGCCAGCAGCCAAGCAGGGTCGGTCTATATCGGGGAGCTGTTTTTT CASSQAGSVYIGELFF
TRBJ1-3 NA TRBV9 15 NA TGTGCCAGCAGCGTAGGAGGAGCCTCTGGAAACACCATATATTTT CASSVGGASGNTIYF
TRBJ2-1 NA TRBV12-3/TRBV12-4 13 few TGTGCCAGCAGTTTTTCAGAGTCACAAGAGCAGTTCTTC CASSFSESQEQFF
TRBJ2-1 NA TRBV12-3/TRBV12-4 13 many TGTGCCAGCAGTTTACGACAGCGGAATGAGCAGTTCTTC CASSLRQRNEQFF
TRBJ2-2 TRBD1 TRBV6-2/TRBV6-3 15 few TGTGCCAGCAGTCAGACAGGGGGGAACACCGGGGAGCTGTTTTTT CASSQTGGNTGELFF
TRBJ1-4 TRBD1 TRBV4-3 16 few TGCGCCAGCAGCCCCGACGACAGGGGGCGGAGTGAAAAACTGTTTTTT CASSPDDRGRSEKLFF
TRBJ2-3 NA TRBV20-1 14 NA TGCAGTGCCATGAAGACACGAAGCACAGATACGCAGTATTTT CSAMKTRSTDTQYF
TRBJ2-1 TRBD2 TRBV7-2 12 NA TGTGCCAGCAGCGTGCAAGCGGGGGGGCCGTTCTTC CASSVQAGGPFF
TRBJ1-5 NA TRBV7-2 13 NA TGTGCCAGCAGCTCCGGTGTTAGGCAGCCCCAGCATTTT CASSSGVRQPQHF
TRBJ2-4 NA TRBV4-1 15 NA TGCGCCAGCAGCCAAGTGAGGGATCTCCAAAACATTCAGTACTTC CASSQVRDLQNIQYF
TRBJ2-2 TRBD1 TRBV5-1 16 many TGCGCCAGCGGACAGGGGACCTTTATGAACACCGGGGAGCTGTTTTTT CASGQGTFMNTGELFF
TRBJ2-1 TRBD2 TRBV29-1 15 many TGCAGCGTTTCGGGTAGCGGGAGCTCCTACAATGAGCAGTTCTTC CSVSGSGSSYNEQFF
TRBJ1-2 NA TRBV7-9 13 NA TGTGCCAGCAGCTCCAGGGTCGCCTATGGCTACACCTTC CASSSRVAYGYTF
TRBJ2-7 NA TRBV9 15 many TGTGCCAGCAGCCCCACGGGGTCCTTCAGCTACGAGCAGTACTTC CASSPTGSFSYEQYF
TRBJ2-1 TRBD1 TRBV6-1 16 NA TGTGCCAGCAGTAAGGGACAGGGCTTGCCCTACAATGAGCAGTTCTTC CASSKGQGLPYNEQFF
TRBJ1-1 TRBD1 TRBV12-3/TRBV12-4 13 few TGTGCCACAGTCCGAGGGGGCGGCACTGAAGCTTTCTTT CATVRGGGTEAFF
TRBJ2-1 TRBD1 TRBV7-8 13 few TGTGCCAGCAGCTTAGCCAGGACAGGCCCTCCGTTCTTC CASSLARTGPPFF
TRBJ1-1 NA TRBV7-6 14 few TGTGCCAGCAGCTTACAGGAGGTGAACACTGAAGCTTTCTTT CASSLQEVNTEAFF
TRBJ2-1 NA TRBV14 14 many TGTGCCAGCAGCCAACGGGTCTCCTACAATGAGCAGTTCTTC CASSQRVSYNEQFF
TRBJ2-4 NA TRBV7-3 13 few TGTGCCAGCAGTCCGGGACCTTCAAACATTCAGTACTTC CASSPGPSNIQYF
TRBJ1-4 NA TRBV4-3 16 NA TGCGCCAGCAGCCAAGAATACCCGGCAGAGGGAGAAAAACTGTTTTTT CASSQEYPAEGEKLFF
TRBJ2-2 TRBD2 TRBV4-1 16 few TGCGCCAGCAGCGCGGGACTAGCGGCGATTACCGGGGAGCTGTTTTTT CASSAGLAAITGELFF
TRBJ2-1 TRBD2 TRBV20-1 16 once TGCAGTGCTAGAGATCGACTAGCGGGAGGGATGAATGAGCAGTTCTTC CSARDRLAGGMNEQFF
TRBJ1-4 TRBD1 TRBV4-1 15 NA TGCGCCAGCAGCCCTCCGGGACAGGGGATTGAAAAACTGTTTTTT CASSPPGQGIEKLFF
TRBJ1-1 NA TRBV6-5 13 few TGTGCCAGCAGTTACTCGAGTTGGGCTGAAGCTTTCTTT CASSYSSWAEAFF
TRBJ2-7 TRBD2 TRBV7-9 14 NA TGTGCCAGCAACCCAGGACTAGCTCGCTACGAGCAGTACTTC CASNPGLARYEQYF
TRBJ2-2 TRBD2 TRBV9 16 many TGTGCCAGCAGCGTAGCTGCGGGAGTTGCATCCGGGGAGCTGTTTTTT CASSVAAGVASGELFF
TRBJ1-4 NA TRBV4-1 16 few TGCGCCAGCAGCCAAGATCTTGGGACGCCAAATGAAAAACTGTTTTTT CASSQDLGTPNEKLFF
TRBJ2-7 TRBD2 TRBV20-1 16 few TGCAGTGCTAGAGCTCCGACTAGCGGGAGGGCCTACGAGCAGTACTTC CSARAPTSGRAYEQYF